Given below is one TCR beta chain in context. With 0 bases clipped from V and 1 base from J, the junction kept 2 bases outside the gene matches. CDR1 SGHRS and CDR2 YFSETQ come from the germline V gene. This CDR3 is built from 15 residues. This sample was taken from a study of blood T cell repertoires in COVID-19. Study-level background: Nucleic acid was either cDNA or gDNA, and it came from T cells, B-cell-depleted T cells, or PBMCs.

Donors were grouped by their self-reported clinical history. Two consecutive negative NP/OP PCR tests, clearance, or resolved symptoms defined Cohort 3 recovery. Some clones are missing from TCRdb's copy, which holds only in-frame ones; the method was immunoSEQ multiplex PCR. This table holds 320,000 or so clones, about 89% found once. The material sequenced was PBMCs or T cells enriched from blood (not recorded which). The chain joins TRBV5-1 to TRBJ2-5; 8 nucleotides match TRBD2. This TCR was recovered from a man in his 60s who had recovered from COVID-19. CDR3 nucleotides: TGCGCCAGCAGCTTGGCTGGGACTAGCCAAGAGACCCAGTACTTC. Translated: CASSLAGTSQETQYF. The full variable domain, rest sourced from reference TRBV5-1 and TRBJ2-5, is KAGVTQTPRYLIKTRGQQVTLSCSPISGHRSVSWYQQTPGQGLQFLFEYFSETQRNKGNFPGRFSGRQFSNSRSEMNVSTLELGDSALYLCASSLAGTSQETQYFGPGTRLLVL.